There are a few counts of the clone carrying this T cell receptor (beta chain). Its antigen is still unknown. TCRdb ran MiXCR on the RACE reads and lists one entry per CDR3 protein. Here the sample spans roughly 100,000 distinct CDR3 sequences, less than 40% being singletons. Specified time point: patch test 3, about 24 weeks after DPC sensitization. Treatment defined: therapeutic diphenylcyclopropenone sensitization with weekly scalp DPC. Participating donors were patients with alopecia, aged 18 to 70 years, considered appropriate candidates for DPC. RNA extraction used unfractionated whole blood as the source of total RNA. In germline, CDR1 is SQVTM, CDR2 ANQGSEA. The CDR3 loop spans 11 amino acids. V was cut by 7 bases and J by 4 bases, with 10 bases left in between. The data derive from a study of human T cells and chemical hapten exposure. Across the whole study: Mostly female, the patients presented with alopecia areata, totalis or universalis. Study-level points and caveats: DPC sensitization left the count of TCRs above 1 in 1000 unchanged.

This sequence originates from a middle-aged man with alopecia areata. Some clones in this sample may be carry-over from other donors' samples. The chain combines TRBV29-1 with TRBJ1-1; no clear D gene. This specimen was whole blood, taken in connection with sensitization to the hapten diphenylcyclopropenone (DPC). The CDR3 DNA sequence: TGCAGCGCGGACCGGACCACTGAAGCTTTCTTT. It yields the protein CSADRTTEAFF.